This TCR beta chain was identified in a study of cytomegalovirus exposure and HLA in healthy donors. Regarding the study as a whole: Reports described diagnosis of cytomegalovirus status by the classifier as highly specific and sensitive. Most TCR sequences proved rare, with some public TCRs found in many donors.

The validation cohort, a group of 130 or so subjects, included the donors and was separate from the approximately 680-subject first cohort. The table came from immunoSEQ multiplex PCR; TCRdb's copy has only in-frame clones and leaves some out. The sample consists of fewer than 95,000 clones, more than 70% of them appearing once. This clone was recorded only once. Its cognate antigen is unknown. The sequenced material came from PBMCs. The sequence derives from a woman under 30 in good health and CMV-seropositive.

The CDR3 region is CASSLSGGADEQYF. In DNA form, the CDR3 reads TGTGCCAGCAGCTTGAGCGGGGGGGCTGACGAGCAGTACTTC. The chain carries TRBV7-3 and TRBJ2-7; 10 bases fit TRBD2. Germline loops: CDR1 SGHTA, CDR2 FQGTGA. This CDR3 spans 14 amino acids. V trimming: 3 bases; J trimming: 5 bases; junction bases outside the gene matches: 4. The full variable domain, completed using reference TRBV7-3 and TRBJ2-7, is GAGVSQTPSNKVTEKGKYVELRCDPISGHTALYWYRQSLGQGPEFLIYFQGTGAADDSGLPNDRFFAVRPEGSVSTLKIQRTERGDSAVYLCASSLSGGADEQYFGPGTRLTVT.